One sample yielded the 32 T cell receptor beta chains listed below, sequenced in a study of blood T cell repertoires in COVID-19. Profiling relied on immunoSEQ multiplex PCR, and the TCRdb table lists in-frame clones only, not all of them. Of 200,000 or so clones listed, approximately 86% are singletons. Sequencing was performed on peripheral blood. The receptors originated from a man in his 70s with active or convalescent COVID-19.

The rearrangement links TRBV29-1 to TRBJ2-7; perhaps TRBD1 as D (5 bases). V was shortened by 4 bases and J by 4 bases, with 17 bases between the two germline ends. The CDR3 runs 14 residues. CDR1 is SQVTM, CDR2 ANQGSEA, per germline. CDR3 sequence: CSVGRKGLKYEQYF. The CDR3 DNA reads as TGCAGCGTTGGTCGAAAGGGGTTAAAGTACGAGCAGTACTTC.

This chain links TRBV29-1 with TRBJ1-2; 8 nucleotides line up with TRBD1. The CDR3 extends over 12 amino acids. The V segment lost 3 bases and the J segment 4 bases; nucleotides outside the gene matches: 1. Per germline, CDR1 SQVTM and CDR2 ANQGSEA. The CDR3 coding sequence is TGCAGCGTTGAGGGACAGGCCTATGGCTACACCTTC. Protein sequence: CSVEGQAYGYTF.

The rearrangement uses TRBV5-6 and TRBJ1-3; D not resolved. CDR3 length equals 14 residues. V was cut by 0 bases and J by 0 bases, with 4 bases left in between. Germline-derived CDR1 and CDR2 are SGHDT and YYEEEE. The DNA of the CDR3 is TGTGCCAGCAGCTTGGAGCACTCTGGAAACACCATATATTTT. Amino acids: CASSLEHSGNTIYF.

The V gene is TRBV5-4, the J gene TRBJ2-3; perhaps TRBD1 as D (6 bases). The CDR3 consists of 15 residues. Trimming took off 4 bases at V and 2 bases at J, with 14 bases between the two ends. Germline-derived CDR1 and CDR2 are SGHNT and YYREEE (reference sequence). This chain's CDR3 is CASSQDRTSTDTQYF. The CDR3 DNA follows: TGTGCCAGCAGCCAGGACAGAACTTCCACAGATACGCAGTATTTT.

DNA of the CDR3: TGTGCCAGCAGTTACCGGGACAGGGGTAGCGAGCAGTACTTC. Translation gives CASSYRDRGSEQYF. This chain connects TRBV6-6 to TRBJ2-7; 10 bases match TRBD1. The length of the CDR3 is 14 residues. Germline assignment: CDR1 MNHNY and CDR2 SVGAGI (reference sequence). The J segment lost 6 bases and the V segment lost 2 bases, leaving 4 bases of the junction unmatched.

This chain connects TRBV6-4 to TRBJ2-3; D is possibly TRBD1 (5 bases). The CDR3 is made up of 15 amino acids. The V end was cut by 1 base, the J end by 4 bases, with 12 bases between. CDR1 and CDR2 (germline): MRHNA, SNTAGT. Written as DNA, the CDR3 is TGTGCCAGCAGTGACTTTGGTGGGGCCGCAGATACGCAGTATTTT. Translating gives CASSDFGGAADTQYF.

This clone came up once. This chain joins TRBV9 and TRBJ2-1, with 9 bases that match TRBD2. The CDR3 spans 18 residues. The trim removed 0 bases at V and 3 bases at J, leaving 10 bases unmatched. Looked up from germline, CDR1 is SGDLS and CDR2 is YYNGEE. The CDR3 DNA reads as TGTGCCAGCAGCGTAGGTTTAGGCGGCGGGAGGGACTACAATGAGCAGTTCTTC. The encoded protein is CASSVGLGGGRDYNEQFF.

There are a few counts of this clone. The same CDR3 also results from other DNA sequences found in this sample. DNA of the CDR3: TGCGCCAGCAGTGAGTCACCCACTAGCACAGATACGCAGTATTTT. This gives the protein CASSESPTSTDTQYF. The chain employs TRBV10-2 and TRBJ2-3; D uncertain. V was pared by 0 bases and J by 0 bases, with 7 bases between. The CDR3 runs 15 residues. Germline-derived CDR1 and CDR2 are WSHSY and SAAADI.

The chain links TRBV3-1 (or the pseudogene TRBV3-2) to TRBJ2-5, with a possible D match to TRBD2 (5 bases). CDR1 LGHDT and CDR2 YNNKEL come from the germline V gene (reference sequence). CDR3 length: 16 residues. The V gene lost 0 bases and the J gene lost 0 bases, with 11 bases spanning the gap. The CDR3 bases are TGTGCCAGCAGCCAAGATCGAGGGTGGGACCAAGAGACCCAGTACTTC. Translated: CASSQDRGWDQETQYF.

The rearrangement uses TRBV6-2 or TRBV6-3 and TRBJ1-5, with a weak D call TRBD1 (5 bases). Between the trimmed V and J ends, which lost 0 bases and 5 bases, there was a span of 11 bases. The CDR3 sequence is 15 residues long. Germline V gives CDR1 MNHEY, CDR2 SVGEGT. The CDR3 is CASSYSTATHQPQHF. The CDR3 bases are TGTGCCAGCAGTTACTCGACAGCTACTCATCAGCCCCAGCATTTT.

A few counts support this clone. The chain has TRBV27 and TRBJ2-1; 9 bases agree with TRBD2. With 5 bases clipped from V and 4 bases from J, the junction kept 15 bases outside the gene matches. Per germline, CDR1 MNHEY and CDR2 SMNVEV (reference sequence). The CDR3 consists of 18 residues. DNA for the CDR3: TGTGCCAGCAGTCTCTTGCCCCTGACTAGCGGCTTTTACAATGAGCAGTTCTTC. This codes for CASSLLPLTSGFYNEQFF.

The genes are TRBV7-2 and TRBJ2-3, with TRBD2 matching 8 bases. Germline CDR1 SGHTA, CDR2 FQGNSA. The CDR3 covers 15 residues. Trimming at V came to 5 bases and at J to 0 bases, leaving 4 bases not matched to a gene. This CDR3 reads CASSQPGGSTDTQYF. CDR3 bases: TGTGCCAGCAGCCAACCGGGGGGGAGCACAGATACGCAGTATTTT.

The rearrangement links TRBV5-6 to TRBJ1-2; 9 nucleotides line up with TRBD1. This CDR3 region has 16 residues. The ends lost 0 bases at V and 5 bases at J; junction bases unmatched: 8. CDR1 and CDR2 (germline): SGHDT, YYEEEE. The CDR3 here is CASSLGTGGTDYGYTF. CDR3 sequence (DNA): TGTGCCAGCAGCTTGGGTACAGGGGGCACGGATTATGGCTACACCTTC. The full variable domain, its missing parts supplied by reference TRBV5-6 and TRBJ1-2, is DAGVTQSPTHLIKTRGQQVTLRCSPKSGHDTVSWYQQALGQGPQFIFQYYEEEERQRGNFPDRFSGHQFPNYSSELNVNALLLGDSALYLCASSLGTGGTDYGYTFGSGTRLTVV.

The genes are TRBV5-5 and TRBJ1-2; TRBD1 is a possible D gene (6 bases). Germline CDR1 is SGHKS and CDR2 is YYEKEE (reference sequence). The ends were cut back, 0 bases at V and 4 bases at J, with 13 bases in the middle. The CDR3 has 15 residues. CDR3 sequence: CASSLDGQPSYGYTF. CDR3 coding DNA: TGTGCCAGCAGCTTGGACGGACAGCCTAGCTATGGCTACACCTTC.

This clone occurred once. The chain links TRBV6-5 to TRBJ2-1, with 9 bases matching TRBD2. Per germline, CDR1 MNHEY and CDR2 SVGAGI. V was pared by 3 bases and J by 2 bases, with 5 bases of the junction left unmatched. This CDR3 is 16 amino acids long. The CDR3 region is CASSYLLAGTYNEQFF. Here the CDR3 DNA reads TGTGCCAGCAGTTATCTCCTAGCGGGGACCTACAATGAGCAGTTCTTC.

The V and J genes are TRBV6-5 and TRBJ1-1, with D tentatively TRBD1 (5 bases). V gave up 0 bases and J gave up 1 base, with 12 bases separating them. The CDR3 consists of 16 residues. Germline V lookup: CDR1 MNHEY, CDR2 SVGAGI. The CDR3 region is CASSYSMRQKNTEAFF. CDR3 DNA: TGTGCCAGCAGTTACTCGATGAGACAGAAGAACACTGAAGCTTTCTTT.

This chain uses TRBV10-1 with TRBJ1-2; 7 nucleotides line up with TRBD1. The germline CDR1 and CDR2 sequences are WNHNN and SYGVQD (reference sequence). The length of the CDR3 is 14 residues. V lost 0 bases to trimming and J lost 2 bases; unmatched junction nucleotides: 0. The CDR3 protein is CASSESGQNYGYTF. Here the CDR3 DNA reads TGCGCCAGCAGTGAGTCGGGACAGAACTATGGCTACACCTTC.

The chain couples TRBV15 to TRBJ2-3, with TRBD2 matching 7 bases. The length of the CDR3 is 16 residues. V lost 4 bases to trimming and J lost 0 bases; unmatched junction nucleotides: 7. Germline CDR1 is LNHNV and CDR2 is YYDKDF (reference sequence). The CDR3 loop reads CATSTRLAASTDTQYF. CDR3 sequence (DNA): TGTGCCACCAGCACACGACTAGCCGCTAGCACAGATACGCAGTATTTT.

As DNA, the CDR3 is TGTGCCAGCAGCTTAGCAACACGGGACAGGTTCGGCTCCTACAATGAGCAGTTCTTC. Amino acids: CASSLATRDRFGSYNEQFF. The chain joins TRBV7-9 to TRBJ2-1, with 8 bases lining up with TRBD1. Germline CDR1 is SEHNR and CDR2 is FQNEAQ (reference sequence). V lost 0 bases to trimming and J lost 0 bases; unmatched junction nucleotides: 10. There are 19 residues in the CDR3.

This rearrangement joins TRBV10-3 to TRBJ1-1, with 7 bases identical to TRBD1. This CDR3 region has 14 residues. Unmatched junction bases numbered 11, after V lost 8 bases and J lost 5 bases. Germline V gene lookup returns CDR1 ENHRY and CDR2 SYGVKD. This chain's CDR3 is CAIDADRPKTEAFF. The CDR3 DNA reads as TGTGCCATCGATGCGGACAGGCCGAAAACTGAAGCTTTCTTT.

The chain joins TRBV4-3 to TRBJ1-1, with 7 positions matching TRBD1. This CDR3 has 14 amino acids. Germline CDR1 reads LGHNA; CDR2 reads YSLEER. Unmatched junction bases numbered 3, after V lost 0 bases and J lost 5 bases. In DNA, the CDR3 is TGCGCCAGCAGCCAAGATGTCAGGGGGACTGAAGCTTTCTTT. As protein: CASSQDVRGTEAFF.

The V gene is TRBV6-2 or TRBV6-3, the J gene TRBJ1-5; TRBD1 is a possible D gene (5 bases). CDR1 is MNHEY and CDR2 is SVGEGT in the germline V gene. The CDR3 runs 13 residues. Deletions cut 4 bases from V and 5 bases from J, with 9 bases between. The CDR3 DNA reads TGTGCCAGCAGTTCCATAGGGGATCAGCCCCAGCATTTT. Its translation is CASSSIGDQPQHF.

Here the CDR3 reads CATSLPRLNEKLFF. The CDR3 nucleotides are TGTGCCACCTCTTTGCCCCGACTCAATGAAAAACTGTTTTTT. The chain couples TRBV24-1 to TRBJ1-4; D is uncertain. The germline V gene encodes CDR1 KGHDR and CDR2 SFDVKD. Trimming removed 9 bases from V and 5 bases from J, with 15 bases in between. The CDR3 spans 14 residues.

This clone occurred a few times. The chain recombines TRBV4-1 with TRBJ2-5, with TRBD2 matching over 8 bases. The CDR3 length is 14 residues. Germline loops: CDR1 MGHRA, CDR2 YSYEKL. V shed 3 bases and J 7 bases; nucleotides not matched to a gene: 7. The CDR3 here is CASSHPTSVGTQYF. DNA of the CDR3: TGCGCCAGCAGCCACCCGACTAGCGTAGGGACCCAGTACTTC.

This chain uses TRBV28 with TRBJ2-2; D unclear. CDR3 length: 15 amino acids. Germline V lookup: CDR1 MDHEN, CDR2 SYDVKM. Trimming took 3 bases from V and 4 from J, leaving 12 bases between them. As DNA, the CDR3 is TGTGCCAGCAGTTTGGGCAGCCTCACCACCGGGGAGCTGTTTTTT. This gives the protein CASSLGSLTTGELFF.

CDR3 DNA sequence: TGCGCCAGCAGGACAGGGGTGACTGAAGCTTTCTTT. It translates to CASRTGVTEAFF. This chain joins TRBV10-2 and TRBJ1-1; 8 bases are shared with TRBD1. The CDR3 has 12 residues. V gave up 6 bases and J gave up 5 bases; unmatched junction bases: 2. Germline loops: CDR1 WSHSY, CDR2 SAAADI.

The chain carries TRBV6-1 and TRBJ2-3; 8 bases align to TRBD2. This CDR3 is built from 16 residues. The trim removed 4 bases at V and 7 bases at J, leaving 13 bases unmatched. CDR1 is MNHNS and CDR2 is SASEGT in the germline V gene. As DNA, the CDR3 is TGTGCCAGCAGTGGAGGGGCTGCTAGCGGGTTTTATACGCAGTATTTT. This codes for CASSGGAASGFYTQYF.

The chain employs TRBV6-6 and TRBJ1-4; 9 bases are shared with TRBD1. The CDR3 has 15 residues. Germline CDR1 MNHNY, CDR2 SVGAGI (reference sequence). Germline trimming cut 4 bases from V and 5 bases from J; bases unmatched to any gene: 5. The CDR3 DNA is TGTGCCAGCAGTTCCTCGGACAGGGGAAATGAAAAACTGTTTTTT. It is translated as CASSSSDRGNEKLFF.

The chain employs TRBV9 and TRBJ1-5; D remains unclear. V was clipped by 4 bases and J by 5 bases, with 13 bases between them. This CDR3 has 14 amino acids. The V gene's germline CDR1 is SGDLS and CDR2 YYNGEE. This CDR3 is CASSPGLADQPQHF. CDR3 DNA: TGTGCCAGCAGCCCTGGCCTAGCGGATCAGCCCCAGCATTTT.

The chain combines TRBV29-1 with TRBJ1-2; tentative D call: TRBD1 (5 bases). The CDR3 is 13 residues long. V was trimmed by 3 bases and J by 4 bases, leaving 12 bases between them. Germline CDR1 SQVTM, CDR2 ANQGSEA. This CDR3 reads CSVERQYPYGYTF. The CDR3, as DNA: TGCAGCGTTGAGAGACAGTATCCCTATGGCTACACCTTC.

The rearrangement uses TRBV19 and TRBJ2-1; 12 positions match TRBD2. J lost 3 bases, V lost 6 bases, and 3 bases had no gene match. CDR1 LNHDA and CDR2 SQIVND come from the germline V gene (reference sequence). The length of the CDR3 is 15 residues. CDR3 bases: TGTGCCAGTAGAAGGACTAGCGGGAACTACAATGAGCAGTTCTTC. Translated, it gives CASRRTSGNYNEQFF.

The rearrangement joins TRBV10-3 to TRBJ1-2; 8 bases are a match to TRBD1. This CDR3 has 14 amino acids. Trimming took 4 bases from V and 4 from J; bases not matched to a gene: 5. In germline, CDR1 is ENHRY, CDR2 SYGVKD. CDR3 in amino acids: CAISGTGPTYGYTF. In nucleotides, the CDR3 is TGTGCCATCAGTGGGACAGGGCCTACCTATGGCTACACCTTC.